A selection of T cell receptor beta chains follows, all from one sample in a study of CD8+ T cells in alopecia areata. Libraries were prepared by immunoSEQ multiplex PCR; TCRdb keeps only in-frame clonotypes and omits some of them. The sample records more than 100,000 clones, about 50% being singletons. The sample was CD4+ T cells sorted from blood, taken at week 4, from a patient treated with tofacitinib. The receptor set was obtained from a human donor with alopecia areata. The CDR3 runs from the conserved cysteine through the conserved F or W. Each record gives: clone size, CDR3 length, D gene, V gene, J gene, CDR3 DNA, CDR3 protein. A D gene is named only where the DNA matches it firmly. Some rows have no size entry. The others give once, few or many, or a class for an expanded clone.

>.|13|.|TRBV30|TRBJ1-1
TGTGCCTGGGAGACAGGCATGAACACTGAAGCTTTCTTT
CAWETGMNTEAFF
>.|11|.|TRBV25-1|TRBJ2-1
TGTGCCAGCAGGGACTTCAATGAGCAGTTCTTC
CASRDFNEQFF
>.|16|TRBD2|TRBV9|TRBJ2-1
TGTGCCAGCAGCGTAGGGGCTAGCGGGGCCTACAATGAGCAGTTCTTC
CASSVGASGAYNEQFF
>once|13|.|TRBV30|TRBJ1-4
TGTGCCTGGAGTGTACACGGTAATGAAAAACTGTTTTTT
CAWSVHGNEKLFF
>once|13|.|TRBV29-1|TRBJ2-3
TGCAGCGTACGGGGCGGGGCCACAGATACGCAGTATTTT
CSVRGGATDTQYF
>few|14|.|TRBV5-4|TRBJ2-1
TGTGCCAGCAGCTTGGCCGCTGTGTACAATGAGCAGTTCTTC
CASSLAAVYNEQFF
>.|13|.|TRBV14|TRBJ1-1
TGTGCCAGCAGCCAAGCGTTTGCCGCTGAAGCTTTCTTT
CASSQAFAAEAFF
>.|13|.|TRBV30|TRBJ1-5
TGTGCCTACGCGGGGCAGAACAATCAGCCCCAGCATTTT
CAYAGQNNQPQHF
>few|13|.|TRBV29-1|TRBJ2-3
TGCAGCGTAGGGACGGACAACACAGATACGCAGTATTTT
CSVGTDNTDTQYF
>few|16|TRBD2|TRBV7-2|TRBJ2-2
TGTGCCAGCAGCTTATTGGGAGGGCCTTTCACCGGGGAGCTGTTTTTT
CASSLLGGPFTGELFF
>.|15|TRBD1|TRBV4-2|TRBJ1-3
TGTGCCAGCAGCCAGAGGACAGGGGCAGGAAACACCATATATTTT
CASSQRTGAGNTIYF
>.|13|.|TRBV7-9|TRBJ2-3
TGTGCCAGCAGCGGGGAAAGTGTGGATACGCAGTATTTT
CASSGESVDTQYF
>once|15|TRBD1|TRBV5-1|TRBJ2-7
TGCGCCAGCAGCTTGGGCGGACAGGGGGCCTACGAGCAGTACTTC
CASSLGGQGAYEQYF
>.|14|.|TRBV9|TRBJ1-2
TGTGCCAGCAGCGTAGGGCAGGGTCTTCGTGGCTACACCTTC
CASSVGQGLRGYTF
>many|14|.|TRBV6-6|TRBJ2-7
TGTGCCAGCAGTTACGCAGACAGGAACTACGAGCAGTACTTC
CASSYADRNYEQYF
>.|13|.|TRBV27|TRBJ2-3
TGTGCCAGCAGTTTTAACCGTCCAGATACGCAGTATTTT
CASSFNRPDTQYF
>.|11|.|TRBV27|TRBJ2-5
TGTGCCAGCAGTTTATTCCAGACCCAGTACTTC
CASSLFQTQYF
>.|13|.|TRBV29-1|TRBJ1-1
TGCAGCGCGCCTCTAACAGAGAACACTGAAGCTTTCTTT
CSAPLTENTEAFF
>once|15|.|TRBV9|TRBJ2-1
TGTGCCAGCAGCGCGGACGGCAGCTCCTACAATGAGCAGTTCTTC
CASSADGSSYNEQFF
>.|12|.|TRBV29-1|TRBJ2-2
TGCAGCGTGGCACACCTCACCGGGGAGCTGTTTTTT
CSVAHLTGELFF
>few|14|.|TRBV6-6|TRBJ2-7
TGTGCCAGCAGTGGCCAAGCTCCTCCTGGGGAGCAGTACTTC
CASSGQAPPGEQYF
>few|16|.|TRBV7-9|TRBJ1-2
TGTGCCAGCAGCTTAAGCTTCTCCGGGACGGATGGGAGCTACACCTTC
CASSLSFSGTDGSYTF
>.|12|.|TRBV2|TRBJ2-5
TGTGCCAGCAGCCGCACCGGGGGGACCCAGTACTTC
CASSRTGGTQYF
>.|13|TRBD1|TRBV29-1|TRBJ2-1
TGCAGCGCAACAGGGACAGGGCTAAATGAGCAGTTCTTC
CSATGTGLNEQFF
>.|14|.|TRBV30|TRBJ2-2
TGTGCCTGGAAAACCGGACCGAACACCGGGGAGCTGTTTTTT
CAWKTGPNTGELFF
>.|13|.|TRBV18|TRBJ2-7
TGTGCCAGCTCGCCCATTGAAATCTACGAGCAGTACTTC
CASSPIEIYEQYF
>.|11|.|TRBV29-1|TRBJ1-2
TGCAGCCTTGGGAGTGTCGATGGCTACACCTTC
CSLGSVDGYTF
>.|15|.|TRBV6-6|TRBJ2-7
TGTGCCAGCAGCGCTACAGGGCAGGGATCCTACGAGCAGTACTTC
CASSATGQGSYEQYF
>.|15|TRBD2|TRBV5-1|TRBJ2-5
TGCGCCAGCAGCTTGGGGGGTAGCGGGGAAGAGACCCAGTACTTC
CASSLGGSGEETQYF
>.|17|.|TRBV7-2|TRBJ1-2
TGTGCCAGCAGCTTAGTAATGGCTACAACAGCTAACTATGGCTACACCTTC
CASSLVMATTANYGYTF
>.|13|.|TRBV29-1|TRBJ2-1
TGCAGCATCCCGACTGCCTCCTACAATGAGCAGTTCTTC
CSIPTASYNEQFF
>.|13|.|TRBV27|TRBJ1-2
TGTGCCAGCACACTTCGCAGGGGCTATGGCTACACCTTC
CASTLRRGYGYTF
>few|16|.|TRBV7-2|TRBJ1-2
TGTGCCAGCAGCTTTGATTACAGTGAGGTCGGGTATGGCTACACCTTC
CASSFDYSEVGYGYTF
>.|13|.|TRBV6-5|TRBJ2-1
TGTGCCAGCAGTTACTGGCGCTCCGGTGAGCAGTTCTTC
CASSYWRSGEQFF
>few|12|.|TRBV13|TRBJ2-3
TGTGCCAGCAGCTTACGTCTTGATACGCAGTATTTT
CASSLRLDTQYF
>.|14|.|TRBV5-1|TRBJ1-5
TGCGCCAGCAGCTTTGGGGGTAGCAATCAGCCCCAGCATTTT
CASSFGGSNQPQHF
>.|16|.|TRBV30|TRBJ1-1
TGTGCCTGGAGTCCACGCCGGGGGTCCCTGAACACTGAAGCTTTCTTT
CAWSPRRGSLNTEAFF
>.|14|.|TRBV30|TRBJ2-7
TGTGCCTGGGCTACCGGGACTGGAGCCTACGAGCAGTACTTC
CAWATGTGAYEQYF
>few|15|TRBD1|TRBV7-9|TRBJ1-1
TGTGCCAGCACTAATCAAACTCACAGGGGGACTGAAGCTTTCTTT
CASTNQTHRGTEAFF
>.|10|.|TRBV29-1|TRBJ1-1
TGCAGCGTTGAGAAGGGATGGGCTTTCTTT
CSVEKGWAFF
>once|15|TRBD1|TRBV7-2|TRBJ2-5
TGTGCCAGCAGCTTAGCGAGAGGGGGCGCAGAGACCCAGTACTTC
CASSLARGGAETQYF
>.|13|.|TRBV5-1|TRBJ2-5
TGCGCCAGCAGCTTGGGTGGGAAAGAGACCCAGTACTTC
CASSLGGKETQYF
>few|13|TRBD1|TRBV7-3|TRBJ1-4
TGTGCCAGCAGCCTCGGACAGGGCGAAAAACTGTTTTTT
CASSLGQGEKLFF
>.|14|.|TRBV7-6|TRBJ2-1
TGTGCCAGCACCTCTAGGGACCTCTACAATGAGCAGTTCTTC
CASTSRDLYNEQFF